This is a list of T cell receptor beta chains from one sample in a study of blood T cells in healthy people across ages. TCRdb called the 5' RACE reads again in MiXCR, with one record for every CDR3 protein. The sample yields about 1,000,000 distinct CDR3 sequences, more than 35% seen once. The sample taken for sequencing was blood. These receptors were obtained from a woman between 55 and 75 years old in good health. CDR3s include the opening cysteine and the closing phenylalanine or tryptophan. A D gene is named only where the DNA matches it firmly. Only part of the rows carry a size: once, few, many, or a class if the clone is expanded.

CDR3aa,CDR3nt,j_gene,d_gene,abundance,v_gene
CAGSRQEGYGYTF,TGCGCCGGCAGTCGACAGGAGGGCTATGGCTACACCTTC,TRBJ1-2,.,.,TRBV10-1
CASSSLPRSSYEQYF,TGTGCCAGCAGTTCGCTACCCAGAAGCTCCTACGAGCAGTACTTC,TRBJ2-7,.,.,TRBV27
CSAAGMVTYNEQFF,TGCAGTGCGGCGGGAATGGTCACCTACAATGAGCAGTTCTTC,TRBJ2-1,.,.,TRBV20-1
CAGHPSGANVLTF,TGTGCCGGGCACCCCTCTGGGGCCAACGTCCTGACTTTC,TRBJ2-6,.,many,TRBV6-2/TRBV6-3
CSVLRTTDTQYF,TGCAGCGTCCTGCGGACCACAGATACGCAGTATTTT,TRBJ2-3,.,many,TRBV29-1
CASSYSLAGSEQYF,TGTGCCAGCAGTTACTCGCTAGCTGGCAGCGAGCAGTACTTC,TRBJ2-7,.,few,TRBV6-5
CSASTRSDTQYF,TGCAGTGCTTCGACTAGATCGGATACGCAGTATTTT,TRBJ2-3,.,.,TRBV20-1
CASSYIGEGYTF,TGTGCCAGCAGTTACATCGGTGAAGGCTACACCTTC,TRBJ1-2,.,.,TRBV6-5
CASSRSALTHNEQFF,TGTGCCAGCAGCCGAAGCGCTCTAACACACAATGAGCAGTTCTTC,TRBJ2-1,.,.,TRBV27
CSATTSGRAWERFF,TGCAGTGCTACCACTAGCGGGAGGGCCTGGGAGCGGTTCTTC,TRBJ2-1,TRBD2,.,TRBV20-1
CASSQDHAGNTEAFF,TGTGCCAGCAGCCAAGATCATGCCGGCAACACTGAAGCTTTCTTT,TRBJ1-1,.,few,TRBV4-2
CASSLGVGISGDTQYF,TGTGCCAGCAGCTTAGGCGTCGGGATATCAGGAGATACGCAGTATTTT,TRBJ2-3,.,.,TRBV7-6
CSATSGVRNEQYF,TGCAGCGCGACGTCAGGAGTAAGAAATGAGCAGTACTTC,TRBJ2-5,.,.,TRBV29-1
CASSRDRVETQYF,TGTGCCAGCTCCCGGGACAGGGTTGAGACCCAGTACTTC,TRBJ2-5,TRBD1,many,TRBV4-2
CASSYPGLAKETQYF,TGTGCCAGCAGCTACCCGGGACTAGCGAAAGAGACCCAGTACTTC,TRBJ2-5,TRBD2,.,TRBV5-6
CASSSGWENEQFF,TGTGCCAGCAGCTCAGGGTGGGAGAATGAGCAGTTCTTC,TRBJ2-1,.,.,TRBV7-3
CASSFTQSQYGYTF,TGTGCCAGCAGTTTCACACAGAGTCAGTATGGCTACACCTTC,TRBJ1-2,.,few,TRBV28
CASSTGAGGPRETQYF,TGTGCCAGCAGCACCGGAGCGGGAGGGCCTCGTGAGACCCAGTACTTC,TRBJ2-5,TRBD2,.,TRBV3-1
CASSQAPTVNEQFF,TGTGCCAGCAGCCAAGCACCGACGGTCAATGAGCAGTTCTTC,TRBJ2-1,.,.,TRBV14
CATVSSTDTQYF,TGTGCCACGGTGTCTAGCACAGATACGCAGTATTTT,TRBJ2-3,.,few,TRBV6-2/TRBV6-3
CAISDVRTQVQPQHF,TGTGCCATCAGTGATGTCAGAACTCAGGTCCAGCCCCAGCATTTT,TRBJ1-5,.,.,TRBV10-3
CASSYWVRKGSYEQYF,TGTGCCAGCAGTTACTGGGTACGGAAGGGCTCCTACGAGCAGTACTTC,TRBJ2-7,.,.,TRBV6-6
CASSRLIRGPGTEAFF,TGTGCCAGCAGCCGGCTCATCAGGGGGCCGGGCACTGAAGCTTTCTTT,TRBJ1-1,.,.,TRBV21-1
CASSHRDPANYGYTF,TGCGCCAGCAGCCACCGGGACCCAGCTAACTATGGCTACACCTTC,TRBJ1-2,.,few,TRBV5-1
CASSLNSQREGTQYF,TGCGCCAGCAGCTTAAACAGTCAAAGGGAAGGGACCCAGTACTTC,TRBJ2-5,.,few,TRBV5-1
CASSVEREQFF,TGTGCCAGCAGCGTAGAGCGGGAGCAGTTCTTC,TRBJ2-1,.,.,TRBV9
CATSPSGSTGELFF,TGTGCCACCAGTCCTAGCGGAAGCACCGGGGAGCTGTTTTTT,TRBJ2-2,TRBD2,.,TRBV24-1
CASIHGRGEEKLFF,TGTGCCAGCATCCACGGGAGGGGCGAGGAAAAACTGTTTTTT,TRBJ1-4,.,.,TRBV11-2
CASRWTSGNNEQFF,TGTGCCAGCAGATGGACTAGCGGGAACAATGAGCAGTTCTTC,TRBJ2-1,TRBD2,few,TRBV12-3/TRBV12-4
CASSLGFDRTKNIQYF,TGCGCCAGCAGCTTGGGGTTTGACAGGACCAAAAACATTCAGTACTTC,TRBJ2-4,.,.,TRBV5-6
CASSLVLAGADAQYF,TGTGCCAGCAGCTTAGTCCTAGCGGGAGCAGATGCGCAGTATTTT,TRBJ2-3,TRBD2,once,TRBV7-2
CASSLVAGLLGEQYF,TGTGCCAGCAGCTTAGTGGCAGGGTTGTTGGGCGAGCAGTACTTC,TRBJ2-7,.,.,TRBV7-9
CASSAGARTDTQYF,TGTGCCAGCAGCGCCGGGGCCCGCACAGATACGCAGTATTTT,TRBJ2-3,.,.,TRBV9
CASSLRVGLAGVHEQFF,TGCGCCAGCAGCTTGAGGGTTGGACTAGCGGGAGTGCATGAGCAGTTCTTC,TRBJ2-1,TRBD2,few,TRBV5-1
CASSLIGTGFMSEQYF,TGTGCCAGCAGCTTAATTGGGACAGGGTTCATGAGCGAGCAGTACTTC,TRBJ2-7,TRBD1,.,TRBV7-3
CSAPWASMNTEAFF,TGCAGTGCTCCTTGGGCCAGCATGAACACTGAAGCTTTCTTT,TRBJ1-1,.,.,TRBV20-1
CASSPGTGTGNTIYF,TGCGCCAGCAGTCCCGGGACAGGGACTGGAAACACCATATATTTT,TRBJ1-3,TRBD1,.,TRBV27
CASSGGRENEQFF,TGTGCCAGCAGCGGGGGGAGGGAAAATGAGCAGTTCTTC,TRBJ2-1,TRBD2,.,TRBV12-3/TRBV12-4